The clone carrying this TCR beta chain was observed a handful of times. Its antigen is currently unknown. This sample was included in a study of response to subunit inactivated influenza vaccine. General study points: The authors proposed limited new T cell recruitment per seasonal influenza vaccination.

This CDR3 is built from 18 residues. V shed 2 bases and J 0 bases; nucleotides not matched to a gene: 13. Germline V lookup: CDR1 SGHAT, CDR2 FQNNGV. TCRdb fed the RT-PCR reads into MiXCR, producing one record per CDR3 protein. The table shows fewer than 550,000 distinct CDR3 sequences, with approximately 24% occurring only once. The receptor's source is a man aged 45 to 65 who received an inactivated influenza vaccine. The chain has TRBV11-2 and TRBJ2-7; 7 nucleotides match TRBD1. The sequenced sample was CD4+ T cells sorted from PBMCs, obtained 5 days after vaccination. Here the CDR3 reads CASSLNGRDSLNSYEQYF. CDR3 nucleotide sequence: TGTGCCAGCAGCTTAAATGGCAGGGACAGCCTTAACTCCTACGAGCAGTACTTC.